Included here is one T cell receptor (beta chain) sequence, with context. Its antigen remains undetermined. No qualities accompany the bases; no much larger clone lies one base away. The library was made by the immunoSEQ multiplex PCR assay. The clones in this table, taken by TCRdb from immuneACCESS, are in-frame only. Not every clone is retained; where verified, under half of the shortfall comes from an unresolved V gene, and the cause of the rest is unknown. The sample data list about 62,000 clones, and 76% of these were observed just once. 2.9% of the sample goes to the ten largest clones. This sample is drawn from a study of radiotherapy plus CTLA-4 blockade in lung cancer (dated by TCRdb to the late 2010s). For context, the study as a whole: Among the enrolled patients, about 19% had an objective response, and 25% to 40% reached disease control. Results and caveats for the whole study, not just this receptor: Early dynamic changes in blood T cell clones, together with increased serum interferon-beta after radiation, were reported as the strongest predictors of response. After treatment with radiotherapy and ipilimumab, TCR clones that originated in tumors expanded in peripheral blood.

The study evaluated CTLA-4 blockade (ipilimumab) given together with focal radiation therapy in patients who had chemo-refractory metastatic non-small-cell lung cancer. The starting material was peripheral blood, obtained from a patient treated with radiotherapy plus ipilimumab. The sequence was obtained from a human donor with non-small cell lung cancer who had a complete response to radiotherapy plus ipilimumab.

In nucleotides, the sequence is TGTGCCATCAGTGAGGGTGCTAGCGGGGGTAGCACAGATACGCAGTATTTT. Its protein reads: CAISEGASGGSTDTQYF. The chain joins TRBV10-3 to TRBJ2-3, with 10 bases matching TRBD2. Germline trimming amounts to 2 bases on V and 0 bases on J, with 5 as the count of junction bases outside the gene matches. Spanning cysteine to phenylalanine, the CDR3 consists of 17 amino acids. The entry retains the CDR3 DNA only, 51 bases that are in frame from base 1. Reading the germline V gene gives CDR1 ENHRY and CDR2 SYGVKD.